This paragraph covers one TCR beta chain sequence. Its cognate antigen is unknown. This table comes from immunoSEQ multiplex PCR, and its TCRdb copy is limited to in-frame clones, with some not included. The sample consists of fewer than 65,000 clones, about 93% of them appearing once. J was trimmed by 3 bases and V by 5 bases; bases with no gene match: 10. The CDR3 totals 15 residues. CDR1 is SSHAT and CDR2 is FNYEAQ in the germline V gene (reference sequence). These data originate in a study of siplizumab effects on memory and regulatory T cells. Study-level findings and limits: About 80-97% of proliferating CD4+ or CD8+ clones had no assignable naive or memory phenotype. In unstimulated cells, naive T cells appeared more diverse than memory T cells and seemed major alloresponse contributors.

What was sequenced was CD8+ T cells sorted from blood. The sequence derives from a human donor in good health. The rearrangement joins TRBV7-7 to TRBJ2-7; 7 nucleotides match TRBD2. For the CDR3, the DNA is TGTGCCAGCAGCCCGACTGAAGCGGGGATCTACGAGCAGTACTTC. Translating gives CASSPTEAGIYEQYF.